Below, one T cell receptor (beta chain) is given with its context. Its antigen remains unidentified. Other DNA sequences in this sample translate to the same CDR3. Assay used: immunoSEQ multiplex PCR; TCRdb lists only in-frame clones, some missing. The sample lists 550,000 to 800,000 clones, approximately 79% occurring once. The entry originates in a study of shared clonotypes between healthy human individuals. Broader study findings: Genetic and exposure-history diversity was limited by the few donors.

Specimen: memory CD4+ T cells sorted from blood. Subset reported: CD45RA-negative fraction. This sequence was found in a woman in her 30s in good health.

CDR3 nucleotides: TGTGCCAGCAGCCTGGGACAGGGGTACACCGGGGAGCTGTTTTTT. It specifies CASSLGQGYTGELFF. J is TRBJ2-2 and V is TRBV5-4; the match to TRBD1 covers 10 bases. Germline V gene sequence: CDR1 SGHNT, CDR2 YYREEE (reference sequence). CDR3 length: 15 amino acids. V gave up 4 bases and J gave up 3 bases; unmatched junction bases: 3.